Listed below are T cell receptor beta chains from one sample, sequenced in a study of blood T cell repertoires in COVID-19. The table came from immunoSEQ multiplex PCR; TCRdb's copy has only in-frame clones and leaves some out. The sample shows over 150,000 clones, 70% to 90% of them seen only once. The sample comprised peripheral blood. Receptor source: a man in his fifties with COVID-19, enrolled during active disease. The conserved cysteine and the conserved F or W are not part of the CDR3 here.

J gene | V gene | CDR3 protein
TRBJ2-1 | TRBV11-2 | ASSLAGTSGGANEQF
TRBJ2-7 | TRBV2 | ASSRAGLGEQY
TRBJ1-1 | TRBV7-9 | ASSLQGLNTEAF
TRBJ2-3 | TRBV3-1/TRBV3-2 | ASSQGGDTDTQY
TRBJ2-1 | TRBV7-8 | ASSLPTSGVNEQF
TRBJ1-1 | TRBV3-1/TRBV3-2 | ASSHNTGVGDTEAF
TRBJ2-7 | TRBV18 | ASSPPTGYEQY
TRBJ2-7 | TRBV18 | ASSPGSSWAQY
TRBJ2-2 | TRBV18 | ASSPQGSGGPNTGELF
TRBJ2-7 | TRBV5-1 | ASSPTGLAGAQTYEQY
TRBJ2-7 | TRBV30 | AWRLQGINEQY
TRBJ2-5 | TRBV15 | ATSRSAGGEETQY
TRBJ1-2 | TRBV27 | ASTAGSGGYT
TRBJ2-7 | TRBV7-9 | ASSSTGKEQY
TRBJ2-2 | TRBV27 | ASTHLGLAANTGELF
TRBJ1-5 | TRBV12-3/TRBV12-4 | ASRTGGHQPQH
TRBJ2-7 | TRBV7-9 | ASSSRAGGHHEQY
TRBJ2-3 | TRBV6-5 | ASSYRGGDTDTQY